The T cell receptor beta chain described here comes from a study of Tregs in tolerant kidney transplant recipients. Unstimulated Tregs (CD4+CD25+CD127-) and CD4+CD25- non-Tregs were sorted from PBMCs. Using immunoSEQ multiplex PCR, the repertoire was profiled, and TCRdb retains in-frame clones only, with some absent. This repertoire shows tens of thousands of clones, approximately 90% found once; its top ten account for 0.3% to 0.4%. About this clone itself: The sample contains more than one DNA sequence encoding this CDR3.

CDR3 length: 15 amino acids. Looked up from germline, CDR1 is SGHRS and CDR2 is YFSETQ. V lost 3 bases, J lost 6 bases, and 15 bases lay in between. The chain is built from TRBV5-1 and TRBJ2-2; D may be TRBD1 (5 bases). This clonotype originated in a human donor who received a combined kidney and bone marrow transplant. Sample: Tregs from blood, taken before the transplant. The CDR3 loop is CASSYRQSTPGELFF. The CDR3 coding sequence is TGCGCCAGCAGCTACCGACAGAGTACCCCCGGGGAGCTGTTTTTT. The whole variable domain, remainder taken from reference TRBV5-1 and TRBJ2-2, is KAGVTQTPRYLIKTRGQQVTLSCSPISGHRSVSWYQQTPGQGLQFLFEYFSETQRNKGNFPGRFSGRQFSNSRSEMNVSTLELGDSALYLCASSYRQSTPGELFFGEGSRLTVL.